This is a list of T cell receptor beta chains from one sample in a study of Ad26.COV2.S vaccination and SARS-CoV-2 variants. TCRdb keeps only in-frame clones here, not all; method: immunoSEQ multiplex PCR. The sample consists of 400,000 to 500,000 clones, approximately 89% of them appearing once. Sequences were derived from peripheral blood, sampled in a trial of Ad26.COV2.S vaccine versus placebo. These receptors were obtained from a person between 18 and 65 years old who received the Ad26.COV2.S COVID-19 vaccine or a placebo. Each CDR3 is given with its conserved first and last residue. D genes are given only for firm matches. Only part of the rows carry a size: once, few, many, or a class if the clone is expanded.

TRBV9	15	-	TRBJ1-4	-	TGTGCCAGCAGCGGAAGGGGGGGGCCCACTGAAAAACTGTTTTTT	CASSGRGGPTEKLFF
TRBV7-2	14	-	TRBJ2-6	-	TGTGCCAGCAGCTTAACCCGGGGTGTCAACGTCCTGACTTTC	CASSLTRGVNVLTF
TRBV19	14	-	TRBJ2-4	-	TGTGCCAGTAGTATAGCCGGGACCAAAAACATTCAGTACTTC	CASSIAGTKNIQYF
TRBV4-3	15	-	TRBJ1-2	TRBD1	TGCGCCAGCAGCCAAGAGTGGAGACAGGGACGTGGCTACACCTTC	CASSQEWRQGRGYTF
TRBV6-2/TRBV6-3	16	-	TRBJ1-6	-	TGTGCCAGCAGTTACAGGTCGGCAGGGTTGGATTCACCCCTCCACTTT	CASSYRSAGLDSPLHF
TRBV19	14	-	TRBJ2-3	TRBD2	TGTGCCAGTAGTACCTCGGGGGGGACCGATACGCAGTATTTT	CASSTSGGTDTQYF
TRBV20-1	11	-	TRBJ2-5	-	TGCAGCCTTCCGCGGGCAGAGACCCAGTACTTC	CSLPRAETQYF
TRBV7-3	13	-	TRBJ1-6	TRBD1	TGTGCCAGCGGACAGGGGGATAATTCACCCCTCCACTTT	CASGQGDNSPLHF
TRBV14	17	-	TRBJ2-3	-	TGTGCCAGCAGCCCTCTTTGGTCGGGCGGACGCACAGATACGCAGTATTTT	CASSPLWSGGRTDTQYF
TRBV27	16	-	TRBJ2-1	TRBD1	TGTGCCAGCAGCCGTAAACAGGGGGCCCCCTACAATGAGCAGTTCTTC	CASSRKQGAPYNEQFF
TRBV7-9	14	-	TRBJ1-2	-	TGTGCCAGCAGCTTAAACGGTGTTGGGGCACGCTACACCTTC	CASSLNGVGARYTF
TRBV7-3	14	-	TRBJ1-1	-	TGTGCCAGCAGCCCAACGTACAGTGGTACTGAAGCTTTCTTT	CASSPTYSGTEAFF
TRBV30	16	-	TRBJ1-2	-	TGTGCCTGGAACCCAAGCCCACAGGCCCTCGTCTATGGCTACACCTTC	CAWNPSPQALVYGYTF
TRBV10-3	15	-	TRBJ2-3	-	TGTGCCATCAGTGAGATAGAGGACAACACAGATACGCAGTATTTT	CAISEIEDNTDTQYF
TRBV19	16	-	TRBJ2-1	TRBD2	TGTGCCAGTAGTATAGTACGGAGCGGGAGGCGCAATGAGCAGTTCTTC	CASSIVRSGRRNEQFF
TRBV28	15	-	TRBJ2-3	-	TGTGCCAGCAGTTTACCGAGAAGGGGCACAGATACGCAGTATTTT	CASSLPRRGTDTQYF
TRBV18	15	once	TRBJ1-5	-	TGTGCCAGCTCACCCACGCGGATTGCTGGGCAGCCCCAGCATTTT	CASSPTRIAGQPQHF
TRBV4-1	14	-	TRBJ2-2	-	TGCGCCAGCAGCCCCTACAGGAACACCGGGGAGCTGTTTTTT	CASSPYRNTGELFF
TRBV5-1	16	-	TRBJ1-1	-	TGCGCCAGCAGCTTGCAGGTCGTCGGTACTGACACTGAAGCTTTCTTT	CASSLQVVGTDTEAFF
TRBV7-9	11	-	TRBJ2-5	-	TGTGCCAGCAGCTGGAAGGAGACCCAGTACTTC	CASSWKETQYF
TRBV5-4	17	-	TRBJ1-1	TRBD1	TGTGCCAGCAGCTTGTACAGGGGGCGCGATCTGAACACTGAAGCTTTCTTT	CASSLYRGRDLNTEAFF
TRBV11-1	15	-	TRBJ1-1	-	TGTGCCAGCAGCTTAGGGAAGACAGTGAACACTGAAGCTTTCTTT	CASSLGKTVNTEAFF
TRBV23-1	14	-	TRBJ1-4	TRBD1	TGCGCCAGCCCCCCGGACAGGGGGCGAGAAAAACTGTTTTTT	CASPPDRGREKLFF
TRBV7-2	18	-	TRBJ1-4	-	TGTGCCAGCAGCTTAGCACGTACGTTAAAATTGACTAATGAAAAACTGTTTTTT	CASSLARTLKLTNEKLFF
TRBV10-3	17	-	TRBJ2-7	TRBD1	TGTGCCATCAGCCCCTCGGTAGGGGACAGGTTTCGCTACGAGCAGTACTTC	CAISPSVGDRFRYEQYF
TRBV6-5	15	-	TRBJ1-2	-	TGTGCCAGCAATCGGGACAAAACAGTACGCTATGGCTACACCTTC	CASNRDKTVRYGYTF